This TCR beta chain was identified in a study of shared clonotypes between healthy human individuals. Only in-frame clones appear in the TCRdb table, and some are missing; sequencing was by immunoSEQ multiplex PCR. The sample contains about 1.5 million clones, 95% to 99% of which appear only once. Study-level findings and limits: The represented genetic and exposure-history diversity was limited by the small number of donors. In contrast to clonotypes shared by all four donors, non-shared clonotypes had lower generation probabilities.

Concerning this clone itself: The antigen is unknown.

The sequence derives from a man in his thirties or forties in good health. Sequencing used naive CD4+ T cells sorted from blood. Specified subset: CD45RA+ positively selected.

The CDR3, as DNA: TGCGCCAGCAGCTTGGACGCCACGCAAGAGACCCAGTACTTC. Protein sequence: CASSLDATQETQYF. This chain connects TRBV5-1 to TRBJ2-5; D ambiguous. Trimming stripped 0 bases from V and 2 bases from J, with 8 bases between. The germline gives CDR1 SGHRS, CDR2 YFSETQ. The CDR3 covers 14 residues. The entire variable domain, with the rest obtained from reference TRBV5-1 and TRBJ2-5, is as follows: KAGVTQTPRYLIKTRGQQVTLSCSPISGHRSVSWYQQTPGQGLQFLFEYFSETQRNKGNFPGRFSGRQFSNSRSEMNVSTLELGDSALYLCASSLDATQETQYFGPGTRLLVL.